This T cell receptor beta chain is from a study of blood T cell repertoires in COVID-19 (dated by TCRdb to about 2020). Regarding the complete study: Samples covering the acute and convalescent phases of COVID-19 were provided by collaborators in the United States, Italy and Spain. The prospective study material was composed of cDNA or gDNA derived from T cells, B-cell-depleted T cells, or PBMCs. Where HLA class I and class II types were available, the types were taken from metadata supplied by the sample provider, not from assay-based typing. The repertoires were released in a freely available public database intended as a resource for research on the immune response to SARS-CoV-2. The dataset comprised deeply sampled blood TCRbeta repertoires from subjects exposed to, actively infected with, or recovered from COVID-19. The sample metadata nearly always contained a de-identified subject ID, COVID-19 status, age in years and sex. The samples were drawn from two sources: the first 160 participants of the ongoing ImmuneRACE study, and over 950 subjects contributed by 6 global collaborators.

V has 1 base trimmed and J has 2 bases trimmed; junction bases matching no gene number 1. Reading the germline V gene gives CDR1 SGHRS and CDR2 YFSETQ. CDR3 length: 15 amino acids, cysteine to phenylalanine. CDR3 DNA is the only sequence kept; it has 45 bases, read in frame from the first base. One collaborating source in Seattle enrolled patients during active infection and followed them longitudinally through the course of disease. The collaborating institutions used their own protocols to collect whole blood in K2EDTA tubes. Collaborator samples were shipped for TCRbeta analysis as frozen whole blood, isolated PBMCs, or DNA extracted from either sample type. The immunoSEQ Assay, a bias-controlled multiplex PCR, was used to amplify TCRbeta CDR3 regions from genomic DNA. In the original analysis: The number of nucleated cells in each sample was estimated by amplification of reference gene primers within the assay. To quantify the absolute abundance of each unique TCRbeta CDR3 rearrangement, sequence reads were collapsed and filtered. For each sample, productive Simpson clonality was calculated by taking the square root of Simpson's diversity index across productive rearrangements. This immuneACCESS table, as held by TCRdb, lists in-frame sequences with V and J called but not all clones. Of the missing ones, under half trace to an unresolved V gene in checked studies; the others have no known cause. V, J and clone size were drawn from that table, and D and trimming were deduced from the DNA. This sample is represented by 55,000 or so clones; around 87% of them were singletons. The top ten hold approximately 6% of the sample.

A remark on this clone: Its recognized antigen is unknown. No base quality values were provided; no much bigger clone lies one nucleotide off.

The full study reports these points: How much clinical and demographic metadata was included differed by source and by participant, and the metadata was provided uncurated.

The rearrangement joined TRBV5-1 to TRBJ2-5; 11 junctional bases match TRBD2. The source material was peripheral blood. The sequence derives from a woman aged 60-75 years with COVID-19, enrolled during active disease. In nucleotide form, the sequence is TGCGCCAGCAGCTTGCGACTAGCGGGACAAGAGACCCAGTACTTC. It translates to CASSLRLAGQETQYF.